The 29 T cell receptor beta chains reported below all come from one sample, sequenced in a study of human T cells and chemical hapten exposure. TCRdb analysed the RACE reads with MiXCR anew, one entry per CDR3 protein. There are fewer than 85,000 distinct CDR3 sequences in the sample; roughly 7.9% occur only once, and 1.5% to 2% lies in the top ten. Described time point: healthy volunteer bleed at 6 weeks. RNA extraction used unfractionated whole blood as the source of total RNA. Material for sequencing was whole blood. The receptor source for this set is a female donor in good health. Some clones in this sample may be carry-over from other donors' samples.

The chain has TRBV20-1 and TRBJ2-7; the match to TRBD2 covers 7 bases. V was pared by 2 bases and J by 5 bases, with 12 bases of the junction left unmatched. The CDR3 is 15 residues long. The germline gives CDR1 DFQATT, CDR2 SNEGSKA (reference sequence). CDR3 in amino acids: CSARSPTSTWDEQYF. As DNA, the CDR3 is TGCAGTGCTAGATCCCCGACTAGCACCTGGGACGAGCAGTACTTC.

This clonotype was counted many times. The chain uses TRBV10-3 and TRBJ2-1; 10 positions agree with TRBD1. Losses at the gene ends were 6 bases for V and 4 bases for J; bases not matched to a gene: 3. This CDR3 is built from 14 residues. Germline lookup yields CDR1 ENHRY and CDR2 SYGVKD. The CDR3 nucleotides are TGTGCCATCAGGGACAGGGGGACATACAATGAGCAGTTCTTC. It encodes CAIRDRGTYNEQFF.

The rearrangement links TRBV29-1 to TRBJ1-2; D is possibly TRBD1 (6 bases). The CDR3 consists of 13 residues. Germline CDR1 is SQVTM and CDR2 is ANQGSEA. V dropped 5 bases and J dropped 2 bases, with 12 bases sitting between them. CDR3 amino acids: CSVTEGGNYGYTF. Written as DNA, the CDR3 is TGCAGCGTTACGGAAGGGGGAAACTATGGCTACACCTTC.

This clonotype appeared a few times. The V call is TRBV6-1, the J call TRBJ2-7; D is possibly TRBD2 (5 bases). V was shortened by 1 base and J by 1 base, with 11 bases between the two germline ends. This CDR3 region has 15 residues. The germline CDR1 and CDR2 sequences are MNHNS and SASEGT. The CDR3 DNA reads as TGTGCCAGCAGTGAAGACTCGACGGGATCCTACGAGCAGTACTTC. Translated, it gives CASSEDSTGSYEQYF.

This clonotype was seen at least ten times. CDR3 coding DNA: TGCGCCAGCAGCTTCCGGAACCAGAACAATCAGCCCCAGCATTTT. This translates into CASSFRNQNNQPQHF. The rearrangement uses TRBV5-1 and TRBJ1-5; D not certain. Germline V lookup: CDR1 SGHRS, CDR2 YFSETQ. Trimming stripped 2 bases from V and 3 bases from J, with 12 bases between. This CDR3 is 15 amino acids long. The variable domain in full, completed from reference TRBV5-1 and TRBJ1-5, reads KAGVTQTPRYLIKTRGQQVTLSCSPISGHRSVSWYQQTPGQGLQFLFEYFSETQRNKGNFPGRFSGRQFSNSRSEMNVSTLELGDSALYLCASSFRNQNNQPQHFGDGTRLSIL.

This clonotype was seen at least ten times. The chain recombines TRBV7-3 with TRBJ1-1, with D possibly TRBD1 on 6 matching bases. Trimming pared 5 bases from V and 5 bases from J, leaving 9 bases between. The length of the CDR3 is 12 residues. Germline CDR1 is SGHTA and CDR2 is FQGTGA. CDR3: CASSPGVTEAFF. CDR3 in DNA: TGTGCCAGCAGCCCAGGGGTGACTGAAGCTTTCTTT.

This clonotype has only a few counts. Written as DNA, the CDR3 is TGTGCCAGCAGTTTCGATGAGACCCAGTACTTC. It translates to CASSFDETQYF. V and J are TRBV12-3 or TRBV12-4 and TRBJ2-5; D is unclear. V was trimmed by 3 bases and J by 5 bases, leaving 4 bases between them. This CDR3 has 11 amino acids.

This clonotype turned up a few times. V usage is TRBV18 and J usage is TRBJ2-1; 7 nucleotides line up with TRBD1. The V gene's germline CDR1 is KGHSH and CDR2 LQKENI. Unmatched junction bases numbered 5, after V lost 4 bases and J lost 5 bases. The CDR3 has 14 amino acids. CDR3 residues: CASSRRTGDNEQFF. Written as DNA, the CDR3 is TGTGCCAGCTCACGACGGACAGGCGACAATGAGCAGTTCTTC.

In this sample, this clonotype turned up a few times. The chain uses TRBV27 and TRBJ2-4; 7 bases are shared with TRBD1. The CDR3 extends over 17 amino acids. The germline gives CDR1 MNHEY, CDR2 SMNVEV (reference sequence). V shed 5 bases and J 4 bases; nucleotides not matched to a gene: 14. CDR3 in amino acids: CASSPGDRTRTKNIQYF. CDR3 DNA: TGTGCCAGCAGTCCAGGGGACAGAACTAGAACGAAAAACATTCAGTACTTC.

There are many counts of this clonotype. J is TRBJ1-2 and V is TRBV27; weak D call: TRBD1 (6 bases). Trimming removed 2 bases at V and 6 bases at J, with 13 bases between. Germline CDR1 and CDR2: MNHEY and SMNVEV (reference sequence). The CDR3 length is 14 residues. The CDR3 DNA sequence: TGTGCCAGCAGTTTACGGGGACATCAGAATGGCTACACCTTC. It is translated as CASSLRGHQNGYTF.

This rearrangement joins TRBV28 to TRBJ2-7, with D unresolved. Per the germline V gene, CDR1 is MDHEN and CDR2 is SYDVKM. V was cut by 8 bases and J by 0 bases, with 8 bases left in between. The CDR3 length is 12 residues. This CDR3 reads CASFNSSYEQYF. Written as DNA, the CDR3 is TGTGCCAGCTTTAATAGCTCCTACGAGCAGTACTTC.

This clonotype was observed a handful of times. V usage is TRBV7-8 and J usage is TRBJ2-3; D is ambiguous. Germline V gene data show CDR1 as SGHVS and CDR2 as FQNEAQ. The CDR3 totals 13 residues. V shed 4 bases and J shed 8 bases, with 13 bases lying between them. CDR3 sequence (DNA): TGTGCCAGCAGCTGTTCCGTTTGGGGTACGCAGTATTTT. Protein product: CASSCSVWGTQYF.

This clonotype was counted at least ten times. The chain recombines TRBV10-3 with TRBJ2-3, with D possibly TRBD2 on 7 matching bases. This CDR3 region has 16 residues. Germline values: CDR1 ENHRY, CDR2 SYGVKD. Trimming took 7 bases from V and 0 from J, leaving 17 bases between them. CDR3 in amino acids: CAINRGGPASTDTQYF. The DNA for the CDR3 is TGTGCCATCAACCGCGGGGGCCCAGCTAGCACAGATACGCAGTATTTT.

In this sample, this clonotype turned up a few times. The chain uses TRBV7-2 and TRBJ1-1, with D possibly being TRBD1 (6 bases). The CDR3 is 15 amino acids. Trimming took off 5 bases at V and 4 bases at J, with 17 bases between the two ends. Germline V gene data show CDR1 as SGHTA and CDR2 as FQGNSA. The CDR3 loop is CASSPSQGRTTEAFF. CDR3 DNA sequence: TGTGCCAGCAGCCCTTCGCAGGGGCGTACCACTGAAGCTTTCTTT.

This clonotype appeared a few times. The chain is built from TRBV6-2 or TRBV6-3 and TRBJ1-1; TRBD1 matches at 7 bases. With 0 bases clipped from V and 4 bases from J, the junction kept 5 bases outside the gene matches. The CDR3 is 15 amino acids. Germline assignment: CDR1 MNHEY and CDR2 SVGEGT. DNA for the CDR3: TGTGCCAGCAGTTACTCGACAGGGATCGGCACTGAAGCTTTCTTT. Translated: CASSYSTGIGTEAFF.

This clonotype occurred a few times. V usage is TRBV5-5 and J usage is TRBJ1-6, with 9 bases aligning to TRBD1. There are 15 residues in the CDR3. V was clipped by 0 bases and J by 8 bases; unmatched bases: 3. Germline V gene sequence: CDR1 SGHKS, CDR2 YYEKEE (reference sequence). Here the CDR3 reads CASSLVGQGDSPLHF. DNA for the CDR3: TGTGCCAGCAGCTTGGTGGGACAGGGAGATTCACCCCTCCACTTT.

This clonotype occurred many times. The V and J genes are TRBV7-9 and TRBJ2-5; no definite D call. This CDR3 has 13 amino acids. The ends were cut back, 4 bases at V and 3 bases at J, with 9 bases in the middle. The germline gives CDR1 SEHNR, CDR2 FQNEAQ (reference sequence). The CDR3 here is CASSSGWKETQYF. In nucleotides, the CDR3 is TGTGCCAGCAGCTCCGGTTGGAAAGAGACCCAGTACTTC. The entire variable domain, with the rest obtained from reference TRBV7-9 and TRBJ2-5, is as follows: DTGVSQNPRHKITKRGQNVTFRCDPISEHNRLYWYRQTLGQGPEFLTYFQNEAQLEKSRLLSDRFSAERPKGSFSTLEIQRTEQGDSAMYLCASSSGWKETQYFGPGTRLLVL.

This clonotype was observed many times. The chain combines TRBV6-5 with TRBJ1-4; D gene uncertain. The CDR3 sequence is 15 residues long. Trimming removed 6 bases at V and 0 bases at J, with 11 bases between. Germline V CDR1 and CDR2: MNHEY, SVGAGI. In nucleotides, the CDR3 is TGTGCCAGCAGCCCACTTATTTCAACTAATGAAAAACTGTTTTTT. Translated, it gives CASSPLISTNEKLFF.

The CDR3 loop is CASSSGTRGDNEQFF. In DNA, the CDR3 is TGTGCCAGCAGCTCCGGAACTCGCGGGGACAATGAGCAGTTCTTC. This rearrangement joins TRBV7-3 to TRBJ2-1; D might be TRBD2 (6 bases). This CDR3 comprises 15 residues. CDR1 is SGHTA, CDR2 FQGTGA, per germline. With 4 bases removed from V and 5 bases from J, the gap between germline ends came to 15 bases.

This clonotype was counted between two and nine times. DNA of the CDR3: TGTGCCAGCAAAACGGACAGATCCTACAATGAGCAGTTCTTC. Translated: CASKTDRSYNEQFF. This sequence joins TRBV12-3 or TRBV12-4 and TRBJ2-1; D is possibly TRBD1 (6 bases). With 7 bases removed from V and 1 base from J, the gap between germline ends came to 11 bases. This CDR3 contains 14 residues.

This clonotype came up many times. V usage is TRBV10-2 and J usage is TRBJ1-1, with a weak D call TRBD1 (5 bases). This CDR3 is 13 amino acids long. CDR1 and CDR2 from the germline V gene are WSHSY and SAAADI. V dropped 6 bases and J dropped 5 bases, with 13 bases sitting between them. CDR3 loop: CASSRPTVTEAFF. In nucleotides, the CDR3 is TGCGCCAGCAGCCGACCGACAGTAACTGAAGCTTTCTTT.

The CDR3 spells CASSTRGSNQPQHF. DNA for the CDR3: TGTGCCAGCAGTACCAGGGGTAGCAATCAGCCCCAGCATTTT. The gene calls are TRBV12-3 or TRBV12-4 and TRBJ1-5, with D maybe TRBD1 (6 bases). V was clipped by 5 bases and J by 0 bases, with 8 bases between them. This CDR3 comprises 14 residues.

This clonotype was picked up a small number of times. The chain uses TRBV5-4 and TRBJ1-4; TRBD1 might be the D (5 bases). V lost 7 bases to trimming and J lost 3 bases, with 13 bases between them. CDR3 length: 14 residues. CDR1 is SGHNT and CDR2 is YYREEE in the germline V gene (reference sequence). CDR3 loop: CASAAGTANEKLFF. CDR3 bases: TGTGCCAGCGCGGCCGGGACGGCTAATGAAAAACTGTTTTTT.

This clonotype has more than one count but fewer than ten. This sequence joins TRBV2 and TRBJ1-1; 10 bases are a match to TRBD1. Germline-derived CDR1 and CDR2 are SNHLY and FYNNEI. There are 14 residues in the CDR3. The junction had 9 bases not matched to a gene; V was cut back by 6 bases and J by 8 bases. CDR3 DNA sequence: TGTGCCAGCAGGGAGGGGACAGGGGAATTCGAAGCTTTCTTT. This translates into CASREGTGEFEAFF.

Notes on this clonotype: A read error may be the cause here, since a much bigger clone is one base away. The chain uses TRBV29-1 and TRBJ2-3, with D maybe TRBD2 (6 bases). This CDR3 has 12 amino acids. Germline V gene data show CDR1 as SQVTM and CDR2 as ANQGSEA. The CDR3 coding sequence is TGCAACGTTGTACCGGGGGCAGATACGCAGTATTTT. Its translation: CNVVPGADTQYF.

There are a few counts of this clonotype. The V call is TRBV5-1, the J call TRBJ2-7; D is ambiguous. In germline, CDR1 is SGHRS, CDR2 YFSETQ. V was trimmed by 4 bases and J by 6 bases, leaving 14 bases between them. The CDR3 is 13 amino acids. The DNA of the CDR3 is TGCGCCAGCAGCGACCCTCCTTCGTCCGAGCAGTACTTC. Amino acids: CASSDPPSSEQYF.

This chain joins TRBV5-6 and TRBJ2-5, with a tentative D call TRBD1 (6 bases). The CDR3 runs 14 residues. V lost 4 bases, J lost 4 bases, and 14 bases lay in between. From germline, CDR1 is SGHDT and CDR2 YYEEEE. The CDR3 spells CASSHQTGLETQYF. CDR3 bases: TGTGCCAGCAGCCACCAAACAGGGTTAGAGACCCAGTACTTC.

This clonotype was seen ten or more times. The CDR3 region is CASREILTDTTNEKLFF. DNA of the CDR3: TGTGCCAGCAGGGAGATCTTGACGGACACAACTAATGAAAAACTGTTTTTT. V gene TRBV2 combines with J gene TRBJ1-4, with TRBD1 as a possible D gene (5 bases). Germline CDR1 and CDR2: SNHLY and FYNNEI. V was trimmed by 6 bases and J by 0 bases, leaving 17 bases between them. This CDR3 contains 17 residues.

As for this clonotype: A much larger clonotype is one base distant, so this may be a read error. CDR3 in amino acids: CSLQGVGGTEVFF. In DNA form, the CDR3 reads TGCAGCCTTCAGGGGGTTGGGGGCACTGAAGTTTTCTTT. The chain has TRBV29-1 and TRBJ1-1; 7 bases map to TRBD1. The CDR3 is 13 amino acids. CDR1 and CDR2 (germline): SQVTM, ANQGSEA.